The 7 T cell receptor beta chains listed next were all sequenced from one sample in a study of blood T cells in healthy people across ages (dated by TCRdb to between 2014 and 2017). The method was 5' RACE. Sequencing was performed on an Illumina HiSeq 2500. A second PCR of about 6 to 11 cycles was run with a J-beta primer mix and a sample-barcoded 5' primer. TCRdb reran the public reads through fastp at Q25 and MiXCR, keeping productive beta chains. Rows matching on CDR3 protein sequence are summarized as one entry with the most common DNA and genes. This sample lists roughly 730,000 distinct CDR3 sequences; roughly 56% were detected once. The leading ten clones occupy around 25% of the sample. Input material: blood. The receptors were gathered from a man aged 35 to 55 in good health.

CDR3 amino acids: CASSPLAGSINEQFF. The CDR3 bases are TGCGCCAGCAGTCCTCTAGCGGGTTCAATCAATGAGCAGTTCTTC. This rearrangement joins TRBV5-1 to TRBJ2-1; 8 bases fit TRBD2. The CDR3 spans 15 residues. Germline CDR1 reads SGHRS; CDR2 reads YFSETQ. The V segment lost 5 bases and the J segment 6 bases; nucleotides outside the gene matches: 10. Full variable domain (remainder filled in from reference TRBV5-1 and TRBJ2-1): KAGVTQTPRYLIKTRGQQVTLSCSPISGHRSVSWYQQTPGQGLQFLFEYFSETQRNKGNFPGRFSGRQFSNSRSEMNVSTLELGDSALYLCASSPLAGSINEQFFGPGTRLTVL.

The chain uses TRBV7-3 and TRBJ1-1, with a possible D match to TRBD1 (5 bases). Per germline, CDR1 SGHTA and CDR2 FQGTGA. Between the trimmed V and J ends, which lost 9 bases and 5 bases, there was a span of 16 bases. The CDR3 consists of 13 residues. This chain's CDR3 is CASQGIRGTEAFF. The CDR3 DNA is TGTGCCAGTCAGGGAATTCGAGGGACTGAAGCTTTCTTT. Complete variable domain (other parts from reference TRBV7-3 and TRBJ1-1): GAGVSQTPSNKVTEKGKYVELRCDPISGHTALYWYRQSLGQGPEFLIYFQGTGAADDSGLPNDRFFAVRPEGSVSTLKIQRTERGDSAVYLCASQGIRGTEAFFGQGTRLTVV.

The chain has TRBV9 and TRBJ2-3, with 11 bases lining up with TRBD2. Germline CDR1 reads SGDLS; CDR2 reads YYNGEE. This CDR3 spans 16 amino acids. Losses at the gene ends were 0 bases for V and 6 bases for J; bases not matched to a gene: 6. For the CDR3, the DNA is TGTGCCAGCAGCGTAGTAGCGGGGGGGGCCGGTGATACGCAGTATTTT. It codes for CASSVVAGGAGDTQYF.

The chain is built from TRBV7-9 and TRBJ2-3; 9 bases agree with TRBD1. CDR3 size: 15 residues. J lost 4 bases, V lost 2 bases, and 4 bases had no gene match. Germline CDR1 SEHNR, CDR2 FQNEAQ (reference sequence). CDR3 nucleotides: TGTGCCAGCAGCTTAAGTCACAGGGGGCCAGATACGCAGTATTTT. Protein: CASSLSHRGPDTQYF.

The chain joins TRBV29-1 to TRBJ1-2; 9 bases map to TRBD1. The germline V gene has CDR1 SQVTM and CDR2 ANQGSEA. The CDR3 is 18 residues long. Trimming took 3 bases from V and 3 from J; bases not matched to a gene: 17. In DNA form, the CDR3 reads TGCAGCGTTGAGCGGCAAGATAGTGAAGGGGACAGGGACTATGGCTACACCTTC. It codes for CSVERQDSEGDRDYGYTF.

The J gene is TRBJ2-7, the V gene TRBV7-3, with 9 bases fitting TRBD1. The CDR3 has 15 residues. Germline assignment: CDR1 SGHTA and CDR2 FQGTGA. Trimming cost V 5 bases and J 3 bases; bases outside gene matches: 8. CDR3 loop: CASSLTGTGYYEQYF. As DNA, the CDR3 is TGTGCCAGCAGCCTCACCGGGACAGGGTACTACGAGCAGTACTTC.

The V and J genes are TRBV4-1 and TRBJ2-7; no clear D gene. The V end lost 5 bases, the J end lost 0 bases, and 14 bases lay between the germline ends. Germline CDR1 reads MGHRA; CDR2 reads YSYEKL. The CDR3 loop spans 15 amino acids. Written as DNA, the CDR3 is TGCGCCAGCAGCGACAATCTGCTTCGCTCCTACGAGCAGTACTTC. Its protein product is CASSDNLLRSYEQYF.